What follows are 23 T cell receptor beta chains derived from one specimen sequenced in a study of PD-1 blockade in classical Hodgkin lymphoma. The assay was immunoSEQ multiplex PCR, and TCRdb's table has in-frame clones only and misses some. Of 80,000 to 100,000 clones in the sample, around 90% were seen once. Autologous stem cell transplantation was followed by relapse in every patient, and brentuximab vedotin exposure varied. The sequencing used peripheral blood mononuclear cells (PBMCs), collected at baseline. These receptors all stem from a human donor with classical Hodgkin lymphoma.

This chain joins TRBV30 and TRBJ2-7; 12 bases map to TRBD2. CDR3 length: 19 residues. The germline V gene has CDR1 GTSNPN and CDR2 SVGIG (reference sequence). V dropped 0 bases and J dropped 3; count of bases not matched to a gene: 15. The CDR3 sequence is CAWSVPSGRAQAVYYEQYF. The CDR3 DNA follows: TGTGCCTGGAGTGTACCTAGCGGGAGGGCTCAAGCTGTCTACTACGAGCAGTACTTC.

V gene TRBV5-6 combines with J gene TRBJ2-1, with D possibly matching TRBD2 (6 bases). The CDR3 contains 13 residues. With 4 bases removed from V and 5 bases from J, the gap between germline ends came to 10 bases. Germline V lookup: CDR1 SGHDT, CDR2 YYEEEE. The CDR3 spells CASSMGLNNEQFF. The CDR3 DNA follows: TGTGCCAGCAGCATGGGACTCAACAATGAGCAGTTCTTC.

This sequence joins TRBV30 and TRBJ2-7; 8 bases agree with TRBD2. The germline gives CDR1 GTSNPN, CDR2 SVGIG (reference sequence). With V trimmed by 3 bases and J by 3 bases, 4 bases remained unmatched. The CDR3 totals 13 residues. CDR3 sequence reads: CAWSLTSGYEQYF. The CDR3 nucleotides are TGTGCCTGGAGCCTTACTAGCGGCTACGAGCAGTACTTC.

This clone has a single count. This chain links TRBV19 with TRBJ1-5, with D maybe TRBD1 (5 bases). The CDR3 has 15 amino acids. Germline V gene lookup returns CDR1 LNHDA and CDR2 SQIVND (reference sequence). The germline V and J ends were trimmed by 3 bases and 4 bases, with 13 bases remaining between them. Here the CDR3 reads CASSIWAQVNQPQHF. The CDR3 DNA is TGTGCCAGTAGTATTTGGGCACAGGTTAATCAGCCCCAGCATTTT.

This chain connects TRBV5-5 to TRBJ1-2; TRBD1 might be the D (6 bases). Germline V gives CDR1 SGHKS, CDR2 YYEKEE (reference sequence). The CDR3 sequence is 17 residues long. Trimming stripped 0 bases from V and 2 bases from J, with 17 bases between. This chain's CDR3 is CASSLEGQIQGNYGYTF. The CDR3, as DNA: TGTGCCAGCAGCTTGGAGGGCCAAATACAGGGCAACTATGGCTACACCTTC.

The DNA for the CDR3 is TGTGCCAGCAGTTATCTTAGCGGGAGGGGGACCTACGAGCAGTACTTC. Residues: CASSYLSGRGTYEQYF. The chain is built from TRBV28 and TRBJ2-7; TRBD2 aligns across 11 bases. Germline trimming cut 4 bases from V and 2 bases from J; bases unmatched to any gene: 7. This CDR3 is built from 16 residues. Germline V gene sequence: CDR1 MDHEN, CDR2 SYDVKM.

The J gene is TRBJ2-1, the V gene TRBV18; 10 bases match TRBD2. Germline assignment: CDR1 KGHSH and CDR2 LQKENI. The trim removed 6 bases at V and 3 bases at J, leaving 14 bases unmatched. The CDR3 consists of 18 residues. CDR3 DNA sequence: TGTGCCAGCTCCTTCTCCGGGACTAGCGCGACCGGCTACAATGAGCAGTTCTTC. Amino acids: CASSFSGTSATGYNEQFF. Together with reference TRBV18 and TRBJ2-1, the CDR3 gives the full variable domain: NAGVMQNPRHLVRRRGQEARLRCSPMKGHSHVYWYRQLPEEGLKFMVYLQKENIIDESGMPKERFSAEFPKEGPSILRIQQVVRGDSAAYFCASSFSGTSATGYNEQFFGPGTRLTVL.

J is TRBJ2-1 and V is TRBV5-1; 11 nucleotides align to TRBD2. The V gene end was trimmed by 1 base and the J gene end by 10 bases; junction bases not matched to a gene: 16. The germline CDR1 and CDR2 sequences are SGHRS and YFSETQ. This CDR3 contains 18 residues. The CDR3 nucleotides read TGCGCCAGCAGCTTGAGGGTTAGCGGGAGGGCCGATGGGAAAGAGCAGTTCTTC. This translates into CASSLRVSGRADGKEQFF.

The chain carries TRBV27 and TRBJ2-7, with 12 bases fitting TRBD1. V shed 6 bases, J shed 5 bases, and the junction held 8 bases outside the gene matches. Germline V gene data show CDR1 as MNHEY and CDR2 as SMNVEV (reference sequence). This CDR3 spans 15 amino acids. For the CDR3, the DNA is TGTGCCAGCAGCCCGACCCGGGACAGGGGGCACGAGCAGTACTTC. This encodes CASSPTRDRGHEQYF.

The chain links TRBV19 to TRBJ2-7, with 10 bases lining up with TRBD1. The junction had 4 bases not matched to a gene; V was cut back by 3 bases and J by 5 bases. Germline values: CDR1 LNHDA, CDR2 SQIVND (reference sequence). The CDR3 is 14 residues long. The CDR3 protein is CASSMDRGRNEQYF. In DNA form, the CDR3 reads TGTGCCAGTAGTATGGACAGGGGGAGGAACGAGCAGTACTTC.

The chain couples TRBV6-5 to TRBJ1-1; 8 nucleotides line up with TRBD1. The germline CDR1 and CDR2 sequences are MNHEY and SVGAGI. The CDR3 runs 16 residues. The junction had 8 bases not matched to a gene; V was cut back by 0 bases and J by 5 bases. CDR3 coding DNA: TGTGCCAGCAGTTACTCGAGGACAGGGTTGGTGACTGAAGCTTTCTTT. Translation gives CASSYSRTGLVTEAFF.

The gene calls are TRBV5-1 and TRBJ1-1, with 7 bases lining up with TRBD1. The V and J ends lost 1 base and 2 bases, in that order; junction bases with no gene match: 5. This CDR3 comprises 15 residues. CDR1 and CDR2 (germline): SGHRS, YFSETQ. This CDR3 is CASSLKGALNTEAFF. CDR3 DNA: TGCGCCAGCAGCTTGAAGGGGGCGCTCAACACTGAAGCTTTCTTT.

The table lists this clone with a count of one. The chain recombines TRBV15 with TRBJ2-1, with TRBD2 matching over 10 bases. The junction had 5 bases not matched to a gene; V was cut back by 5 bases and J by 4 bases. The CDR3 has 15 amino acids. Germline-derived CDR1 and CDR2 are LNHNV and YYDKDF (reference sequence). The CDR3: CATSGGLAVYNEQFF. Here the CDR3 DNA reads TGTGCCACCAGCGGAGGACTAGCGGTGTACAATGAGCAGTTCTTC.

Here the CDR3 DNA reads TGTGCCAGCAGCCAAATCCTACTAGCGGGTAGACGCTACGAGCAGTACTTC. It codes for CASSQILLAGRRYEQYF. The chain recombines TRBV4-2 with TRBJ2-7, with 9 bases fitting TRBD2. The V gene's germline CDR1 is LGHNA and CDR2 YNFKEQ. V lost 2 bases to trimming and J lost 3 bases; unmatched junction nucleotides: 11. The length of the CDR3 is 17 residues.

The chain has TRBV7-9 and TRBJ2-2; a possible D gene is TRBD2 (5 bases). The CDR3 covers 13 residues. Trimming pared 8 bases from V and 5 bases from J, leaving 12 bases between. Germline assignment: CDR1 SEHNR and CDR2 FQNEAQ (reference sequence). The CDR3 nucleotides are TGTGCCAGCTTACTAGTGGATACCGGGGAGCTGTTTTTT. Protein product: CASLLVDTGELFF.

CDR3 amino acids: CASSRLAGLYEQYF. In DNA form, the CDR3 reads TGTGCCAGCAGCCGACTAGCGGGACTTTACGAGCAGTACTTC. This chain joins TRBV11-2 and TRBJ2-7, with 11 bases aligning to TRBD2. The CDR3 is made up of 14 amino acids. Per the germline V gene, CDR1 is SGHAT and CDR2 is FQNNGV. V trimming: 5 bases; J trimming: 4 bases; junction bases outside the gene matches: 4.

The CDR3 bases are TGTGCCAGCAGCTTGGAGGTCTCCTACGAGCAGTACTTC. This encodes CASSLEVSYEQYF. The gene calls are TRBV5-4 and TRBJ2-5, with no clear D. The J call is in doubt because the DNA end fits TRBJ2-7 better. This CDR3 is built from 13 residues. From germline, CDR1 is SGHNT and CDR2 YYREEE (reference sequence).

V gene TRBV5-4 combines with J gene TRBJ2-1; a weak D match, TRBD1 (6 bases). The CDR3 length is 14 residues. V shed 4 bases and J shed 1 base, with 9 bases lying between them. Germline assignment: CDR1 SGHNT and CDR2 YYREEE (reference sequence). The CDR3 coding sequence is TGTGCCAGCAGCAGGGACAAGTCCTACAATGAGCAGTTCTTC. Protein product: CASSRDKSYNEQFF.

The chain recombines TRBV2 with TRBJ1-2, with 9 positions matching TRBD1. CDR1 and CDR2 from the germline V gene are SNHLY and FYNNEI. Germline trimming cut 8 bases from V and 6 bases from J; bases unmatched to any gene: 10. This CDR3 spans 14 amino acids. The CDR3 reads CASHVGQGNDGYTF. CDR3 nucleotides: TGTGCCAGCCATGTGGGACAGGGAAACGATGGCTACACCTTC.

This sequence joins TRBV6-5 and TRBJ1-1; D is undetermined. The V end lost 1 base, the J end lost 2 bases, and 8 bases lay between the germline ends. This CDR3 spans 14 amino acids. Germline-derived CDR1 and CDR2 are MNHEY and SVGAGI. In DNA, the CDR3 is TGTGCCAGCAGTTACTTCACAGCTAACACTGAAGCTTTCTTT. It is translated as CASSYFTANTEAFF.

The J gene is TRBJ2-5, the V gene TRBV27; D is uncertain. CDR3 size: 16 residues. Germline-derived CDR1 and CDR2 are MNHEY and SMNVEV (reference sequence). Trimming took off 1 base at V and 1 base at J, with 13 bases between the two ends. This CDR3 is CASSLFPNSVQETQYF. CDR3 sequence (DNA): TGTGCCAGCAGTTTATTCCCCAACTCGGTCCAAGAGACCCAGTACTTC.

V and J are TRBV6-1 and TRBJ1-1; D unclear. CDR1 is MNHNS, CDR2 SASEGT, per germline. The V end was cut by 6 bases, the J end by 0 bases, with 8 bases between. The CDR3 runs 13 residues. The CDR3 DNA sequence: TGTGCCAGCAGCCGCACAGTGAACACTGAAGCTTTCTTT. This codes for CASSRTVNTEAFF.

The chain combines TRBV5-1 with TRBJ2-5, with D possibly matching TRBD1 (5 bases). The CDR3 has 15 residues. V dropped 5 bases and J dropped 1 base, with 15 bases sitting between them. Germline V gene lookup returns CDR1 SGHRS and CDR2 YFSETQ. The CDR3 spells CASSSVRVGQETQYF. In DNA, the CDR3 is TGCGCCAGCAGTAGTGTCAGGGTCGGCCAAGAGACCCAGTACTTC.